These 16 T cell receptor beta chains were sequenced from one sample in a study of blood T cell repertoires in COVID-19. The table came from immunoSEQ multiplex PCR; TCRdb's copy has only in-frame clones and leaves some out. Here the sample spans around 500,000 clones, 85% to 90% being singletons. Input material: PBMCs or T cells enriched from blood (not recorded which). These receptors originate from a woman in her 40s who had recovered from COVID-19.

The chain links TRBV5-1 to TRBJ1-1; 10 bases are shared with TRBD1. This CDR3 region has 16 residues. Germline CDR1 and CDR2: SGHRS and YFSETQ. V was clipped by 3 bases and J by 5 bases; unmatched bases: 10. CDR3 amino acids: CASSSPRGTGETEAFF. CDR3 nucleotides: TGCGCCAGCAGCTCCCCGAGGGGGACAGGGGAAACTGAAGCTTTCTTT.

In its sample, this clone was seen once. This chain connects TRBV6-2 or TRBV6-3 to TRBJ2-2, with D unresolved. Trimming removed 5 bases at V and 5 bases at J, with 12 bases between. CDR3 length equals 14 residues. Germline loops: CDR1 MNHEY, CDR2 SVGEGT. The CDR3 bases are TGTGCCAGCAGTCTAAAAAGAGCTACCGGGGAGCTGTTTTTT. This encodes CASSLKRATGELFF.

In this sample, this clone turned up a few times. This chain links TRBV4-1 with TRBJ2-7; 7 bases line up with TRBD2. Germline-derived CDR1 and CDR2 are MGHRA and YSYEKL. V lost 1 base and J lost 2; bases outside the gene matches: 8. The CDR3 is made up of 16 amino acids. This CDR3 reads CASSQGVLAATYEQYF. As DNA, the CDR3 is TGCGCCAGCAGCCAAGGGGTCCTAGCGGCGACCTACGAGCAGTACTTC.

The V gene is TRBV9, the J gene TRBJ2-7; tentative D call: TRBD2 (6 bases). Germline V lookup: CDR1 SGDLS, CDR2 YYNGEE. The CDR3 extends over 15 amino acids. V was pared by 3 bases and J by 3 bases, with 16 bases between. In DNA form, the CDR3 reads TGTGCCAGCAGCGCCCGACTAGGCCGAAACTACGAGCAGTACTTC. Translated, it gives CASSARLGRNYEQYF.

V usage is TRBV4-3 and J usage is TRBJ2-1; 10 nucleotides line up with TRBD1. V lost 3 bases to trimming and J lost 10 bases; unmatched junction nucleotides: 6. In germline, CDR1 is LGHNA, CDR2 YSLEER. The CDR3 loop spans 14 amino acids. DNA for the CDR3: TGCGCCAGCAGCCACCGACAGGGGGCGTGGGAGCAGTTCTTC. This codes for CASSHRQGAWEQFF.

The DNA for the CDR3 is TGTGCCAGTACCCGGACAAGAAACACCATATATTTT. Its translation: CASTRTRNTIYF. The chain carries TRBV19 and TRBJ1-3; D is perhaps TRBD1 (5 bases). CDR3 size: 12 residues. V was clipped by 7 bases and J by 5 bases, with 9 bases between them. Germline V lookup: CDR1 LNHDA, CDR2 SQIVND (reference sequence).

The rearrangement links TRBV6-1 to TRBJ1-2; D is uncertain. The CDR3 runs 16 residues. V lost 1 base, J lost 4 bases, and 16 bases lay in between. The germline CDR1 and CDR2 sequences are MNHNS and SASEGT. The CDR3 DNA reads TGTGCCAGCAGTGAAGGGGAGGGAAGTTGGGGCTATGGCTACACCTTC. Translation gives CASSEGEGSWGYGYTF.

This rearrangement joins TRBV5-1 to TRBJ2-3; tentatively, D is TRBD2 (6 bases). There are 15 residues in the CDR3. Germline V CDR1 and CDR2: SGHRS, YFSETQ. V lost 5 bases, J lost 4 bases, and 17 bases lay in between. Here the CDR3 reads CASSSDGSASDTQYF. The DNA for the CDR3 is TGCGCCAGCAGTTCTGACGGGAGTGCATCAGATACGCAGTATTTT.

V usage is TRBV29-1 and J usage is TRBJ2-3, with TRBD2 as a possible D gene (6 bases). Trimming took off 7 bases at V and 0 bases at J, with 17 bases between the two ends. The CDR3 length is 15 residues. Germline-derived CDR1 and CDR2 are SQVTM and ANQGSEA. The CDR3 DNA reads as TGCAGCGCTGGAACCGGAGGGCGCAGCACAGATACGCAGTATTTT. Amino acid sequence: CSAGTGGRSTDTQYF.

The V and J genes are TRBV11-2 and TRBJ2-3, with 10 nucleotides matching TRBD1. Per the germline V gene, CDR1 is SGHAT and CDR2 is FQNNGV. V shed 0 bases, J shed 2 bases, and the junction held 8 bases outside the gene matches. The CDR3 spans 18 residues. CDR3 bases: TGTGCCAGCAGCTTAGATCTTCGGGACAGGGGCTTCACAGATACGCAGTATTTT. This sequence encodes CASSLDLRDRGFTDTQYF.

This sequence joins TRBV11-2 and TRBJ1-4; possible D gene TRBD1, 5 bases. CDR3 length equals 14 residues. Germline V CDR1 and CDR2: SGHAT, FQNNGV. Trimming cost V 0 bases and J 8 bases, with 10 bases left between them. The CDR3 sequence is CASSLDRVGEKLFF. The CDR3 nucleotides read TGTGCCAGCAGCTTAGACAGGGTTGGGGAAAAACTGTTTTTT.

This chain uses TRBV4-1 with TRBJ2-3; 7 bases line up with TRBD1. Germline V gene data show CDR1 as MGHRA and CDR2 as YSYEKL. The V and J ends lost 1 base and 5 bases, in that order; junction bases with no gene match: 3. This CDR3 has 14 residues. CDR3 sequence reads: CASSQVHRGDTQYF. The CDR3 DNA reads TGCGCCAGCAGCCAAGTCCACAGGGGAGATACGCAGTATTTT.

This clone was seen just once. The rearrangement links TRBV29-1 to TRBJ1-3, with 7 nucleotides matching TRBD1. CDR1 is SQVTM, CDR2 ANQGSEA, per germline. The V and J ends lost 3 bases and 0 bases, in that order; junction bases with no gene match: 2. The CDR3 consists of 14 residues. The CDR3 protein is CSVEGQHSGNTIYF. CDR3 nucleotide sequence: TGCAGCGTTGAGGGACAGCACTCTGGAAACACCATATATTTT.

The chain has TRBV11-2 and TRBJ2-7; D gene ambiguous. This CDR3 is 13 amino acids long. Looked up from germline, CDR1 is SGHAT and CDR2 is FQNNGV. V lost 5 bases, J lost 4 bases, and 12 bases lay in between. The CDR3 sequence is CASSRYEKYEQYF. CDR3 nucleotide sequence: TGTGCCAGCAGCCGCTATGAGAAGTACGAGCAGTACTTC.

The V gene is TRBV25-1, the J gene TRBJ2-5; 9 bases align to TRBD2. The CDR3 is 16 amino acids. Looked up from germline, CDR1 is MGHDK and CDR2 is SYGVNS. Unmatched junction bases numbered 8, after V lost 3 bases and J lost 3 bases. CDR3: CASSDLSRGREETQYF. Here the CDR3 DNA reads TGTGCCAGCAGTGATCTCTCTCGCGGGAGGGAAGAGACCCAGTACTTC.

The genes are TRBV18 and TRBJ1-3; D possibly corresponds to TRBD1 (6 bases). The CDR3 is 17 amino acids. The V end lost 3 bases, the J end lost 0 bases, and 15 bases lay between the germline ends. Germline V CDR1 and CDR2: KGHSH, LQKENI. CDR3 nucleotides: TGTGCCAGCTCACCCTCCGGACAGTGGGGCTCTGGAAACACCATATATTTT. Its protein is CASSPSGQWGSGNTIYF.